These 19 T cell receptor beta chains originate from one sample sequenced in a study of T-cell reconstitution after alpha-beta-depleted transplantation in children. TCRbeta library construction was performed incorporating unique molecular identifiers. In TCRdb, the PCR reads were re-called with MiXCR into one record per CDR3 protein. The sample consists of about 470,000 distinct CDR3 sequences, 43% of them appearing once. The sample consisted of PBMCs, taken before TCRalphabeta/CD19-depleted stem cell transplant. These receptors originate from a girl aged 2-9 years with aplastic anemia, due to receive a stem cell transplant.

This chain joins TRBV20-1 and TRBJ2-2; maybe TRBD1 (6 bases). The germline V and J ends were trimmed by 0 bases and 3 bases, with 17 bases remaining between them. This CDR3 is 17 amino acids long. Germline V lookup: CDR1 DFQATT, CDR2 SNEGSKA (reference sequence). The CDR3: CSARESGSRGDTGELFF. The CDR3 nucleotides read TGCAGTGCTAGAGAGTCCGGTAGCAGGGGTGACACCGGGGAGCTGTTTTTT.

This clonotype appeared many times. The V and J genes are TRBV5-1 and TRBJ2-7; D gene unclear. This CDR3 spans 15 amino acids. Germline V gene data show CDR1 as SGHRS and CDR2 as YFSETQ. V was trimmed by 0 bases and J by 0 bases, leaving 10 bases between them. The CDR3 spells CASSLGAASSYEQYF. Here the CDR3 DNA reads TGCGCCAGCAGCTTGGGCGCGGCGAGCTCCTACGAGCAGTACTTC.

In this sample, this clonotype turned up a few times. V gene TRBV12-3 or TRBV12-4 combines with J gene TRBJ2-7; TRBD1 aligns across 8 bases. The CDR3 runs 13 residues. DNA for the CDR3: TGTGCTAGTTCGTGGACAGGGACCTACGAGCAGTACTTC. Its protein product is CASSWTGTYEQYF.

This clonotype was observed a few times. This rearrangement joins TRBV25-1 to TRBJ1-6, with D possibly matching TRBD1 (5 bases). Trimming took off 1 base at V and 10 bases at J, with 14 bases between the two ends. The length of the CDR3 is 15 residues. CDR1 and CDR2 (germline): MGHDK, SYGVNS. The DNA of the CDR3 is TGTGCCAGCAGTGAATTTGGGGCTTCGACGTCACCCCTCCACTTT. Translation: CASSEFGASTSPLHF.

This clonotype was picked up a small number of times. The chain joins TRBV5-1 to TRBJ2-7; TRBD1 agrees at 7 bases. Trimming at V came to 6 bases and at J to 2 bases, leaving 14 bases not matched to a gene. The CDR3 runs 16 residues. CDR1 and CDR2 (germline): SGHRS, YFSETQ. DNA of the CDR3: TGCGCCAGCAATAAAGGGGGCAGGAGCGGAGCCTACGAGCAGTACTTC. It specifies CASNKGGRSGAYEQYF.

This clonotype was seen a few times. The chain employs TRBV29-1 and TRBJ2-6; D possibly corresponds to TRBD2 (5 bases). The germline V gene has CDR1 SQVTM and CDR2 ANQGSEA. V was trimmed by 4 bases and J by 0 bases, leaving 10 bases between them. The CDR3 is made up of 15 amino acids. CDR3 nucleotides: TGCAGCGTTGGAGGGTCCCCCTCTGGGGCCAACGTCCTGACTTTC. The encoded protein is CSVGGSPSGANVLTF.

The genes are TRBV7-3 and TRBJ1-1; D gene unclear. V was pared by 0 bases and J by 5 bases, with 7 bases between. CDR1 is SGHTA, CDR2 FQGTGA, per germline. This CDR3 region has 13 residues. DNA of the CDR3: TGTGCCAGCAGCTTAACCTTCGGTACTGAAGCTTTCTTT. It is translated as CASSLTFGTEAFF.

This clonotype was found a few times. The chain combines TRBV20-1 with TRBJ2-3; no clear D. CDR1 is DFQATT and CDR2 is SNEGSKA in the germline V gene (reference sequence). CDR3 length: 8 amino acids. The V and J ends lost 8 bases and 8 bases respectively, with 5 bases between them. The CDR3 region is CSSGTQYF. The DNA of the CDR3 is TGCAGTTCCGGTACGCAGTATTTT.

The chain combines TRBV3-1 with TRBJ2-1; D is unresolved. The CDR3 extends over 13 amino acids. From germline, CDR1 is LGHDT and CDR2 YNNKEL (reference sequence). V was pared by 4 bases and J by 9 bases, with 13 bases between. CDR3 nucleotide sequence: TGTGCCAGCAGCCCCGACTCATCGCGTGAGCAGTTCTTC. Translation gives CASSPDSSREQFF.

The rearrangement links TRBV6-1 to TRBJ2-7, with 11 bases lining up with TRBD2. V dropped 8 bases and J dropped 4; count of bases not matched to a gene: 4. CDR1 is MNHNS, CDR2 SASEGT, per germline. The CDR3 runs 13 residues. The CDR3 region has the DNA TGTGCCAGCGAACTAGCGGGAGTTTACGAGCAGTACTTC. Its translation: CASELAGVYEQYF.

This clonotype was recorded many times. The chain is built from TRBV7-2 and TRBJ1-2, with a possible D match to TRBD1 (6 bases). From germline, CDR1 is SGHTA and CDR2 FQGNSA. V was trimmed by 5 bases and J by 3 bases, leaving 10 bases between them. There are 13 residues in the CDR3. The CDR3 region is CASSETGDYGYTF. The CDR3 DNA reads TGTGCCAGCAGCGAGACAGGCGACTATGGCTACACCTTC. Full variable domain (outside the CDR3, taken from reference TRBV7-2 and TRBJ1-2): GAGVSQSPSNKVTEKGKDVELRCDPISGHTALYWYRQSLGQGLEFLIYFQGNSAPDKSGLPSDRFSAERTGGSVSTLTIQRTQQEDSAVYLCASSETGDYGYTFGSGTRLTVV.

This clonotype was found once. A much larger clone lies a single base off, so this may be a read error. The chain has TRBV29-1 and TRBJ2-3, with D maybe TRBD2 (5 bases). Germline values: CDR1 SQVTM, CDR2 ANQGSEA. This CDR3 region has 16 residues. V was shortened by 5 bases and J by 0 bases, with 18 bases between the two germline ends. CDR3 sequence: CSVYNRPAASTDTQYF. In DNA form, the CDR3 reads TGCAGCGTTTATAACCGACCAGCGGCTAGCACAGATACGCAGTATTTT.

The V call is TRBV10-3, the J call TRBJ2-2, with D possibly matching TRBD1 (5 bases). CDR1 and CDR2 from the germline V gene are ENHRY and SYGVKD. This CDR3 comprises 17 residues. V dropped 3 bases and J dropped 1 base, with 15 bases sitting between them. CDR3 sequence (DNA): TGTGCCATCAGTGATGGAGAGATAGACAGGAACACCGGGGAGCTGTTTTTT. As protein: CAISDGEIDRNTGELFF.

The chain employs TRBV9 and TRBJ2-1; 8 bases agree with TRBD2. Germline V gives CDR1 SGDLS, CDR2 YYNGEE. The CDR3 extends over 14 amino acids. V lost 4 bases and J lost 5; bases outside the gene matches: 5. CDR3 bases: TGTGCCAGCAGCCCCCAAGCGGGAGACAATGAGCAGTTCTTC. Amino acids: CASSPQAGDNEQFF.

The genes are TRBV29-1 and TRBJ2-2, with D uncertain. There are 14 residues in the CDR3. The V end was cut by 5 bases, the J end by 0 bases, with 10 bases between. The germline CDR1 and CDR2 sequences are SQVTM and ANQGSEA. The CDR3 DNA is TGCAGCGTTTTCCGCAGGCCGAACACCGGGGAGCTGTTTTTT. Translating it yields CSVFRRPNTGELFF.

The chain carries TRBV27 and TRBJ1-6, with a possible D match to TRBD1 (5 bases). Deletions cut 1 base from V and 6 bases from J, with 16 bases between. Germline V CDR1 and CDR2: MNHEY, SMNVEV (reference sequence). The CDR3 spans 17 residues. This CDR3 is CASSLWVGDRFNSPLHF. CDR3 nucleotides: TGTGCCAGCAGTTTATGGGTCGGGGACCGCTTTAATTCACCCCTCCACTTT.

V is TRBV29-1 and J is TRBJ1-1, with TRBD1 matching 9 bases. CDR1 is SQVTM, CDR2 ANQGSEA, per germline. The CDR3 contains 15 residues. Trimming removed 6 bases from V and 0 bases from J; junction bases left unmatched: 8. The CDR3 DNA sequence: TGCAGCGTCAAACAGGGGGCTGTAATGAACACTGAAGCTTTCTTT. Protein: CSVKQGAVMNTEAFF.

J is TRBJ2-1 and V is TRBV6-5; D is possibly TRBD2 (7 bases). With 2 bases removed from V and 4 bases from J, the gap between germline ends came to 9 bases. Germline V CDR1 and CDR2: MNHEY, SVGAGI. The CDR3 covers 14 residues. CDR3 in amino acids: CASSYAGAYNEQFF. The CDR3 DNA is TGTGCCAGCAGTTACGCGGGGGCGTACAATGAGCAGTTCTTC.

This clonotype was found a few times. The chain is built from TRBV12-3 or TRBV12-4 and TRBJ2-2; D is ambiguous. V lost 6 bases and J 2 bases, leaving 7 bases between the germline ends. The CDR3 loop spans 13 amino acids. CDR3 in amino acids: CASSVSNTGELFF. CDR3 sequence (DNA): TGTGCCAGCAGCGTTAGTAACACCGGGGAGCTGTTTTTT.